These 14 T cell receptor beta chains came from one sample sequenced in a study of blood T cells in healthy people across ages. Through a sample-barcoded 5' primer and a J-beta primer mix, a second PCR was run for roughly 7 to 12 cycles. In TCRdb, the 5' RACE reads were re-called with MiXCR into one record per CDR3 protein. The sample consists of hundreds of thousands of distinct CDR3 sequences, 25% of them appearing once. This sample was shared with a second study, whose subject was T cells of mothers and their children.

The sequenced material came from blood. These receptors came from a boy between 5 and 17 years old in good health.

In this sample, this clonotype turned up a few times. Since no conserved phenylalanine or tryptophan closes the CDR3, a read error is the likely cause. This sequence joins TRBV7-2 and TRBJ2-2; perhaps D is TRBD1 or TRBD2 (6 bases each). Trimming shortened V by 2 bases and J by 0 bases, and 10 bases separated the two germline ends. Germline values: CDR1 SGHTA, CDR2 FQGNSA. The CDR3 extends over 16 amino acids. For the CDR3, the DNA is TGTGCCAGCAGCTTAAGGGGGGTTACGAACACCGGGGAGCTGTTTCTT. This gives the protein CASSLRGVTNTGELFL.

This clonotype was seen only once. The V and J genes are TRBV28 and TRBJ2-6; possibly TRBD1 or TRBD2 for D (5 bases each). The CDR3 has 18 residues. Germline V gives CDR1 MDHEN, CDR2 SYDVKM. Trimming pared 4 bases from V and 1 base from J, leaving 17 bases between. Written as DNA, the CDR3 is TGTGCCAGCAGTTCCGGGACGGGATCTGTGTCTGGGGCCAACGTCCTGACTTTC. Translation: CASSSGTGSVSGANVLTF. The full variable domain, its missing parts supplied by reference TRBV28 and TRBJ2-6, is DVKVTQSSRYLVKRTGEKVFLECVQDMDHENMFWYRQDPGLGLRLIYFSYDVKMKEKGDIPEGYSVSREKKERFSLILESASTNQTSMYLCASSSGTGSVSGANVLTFGAGSRLTVL.

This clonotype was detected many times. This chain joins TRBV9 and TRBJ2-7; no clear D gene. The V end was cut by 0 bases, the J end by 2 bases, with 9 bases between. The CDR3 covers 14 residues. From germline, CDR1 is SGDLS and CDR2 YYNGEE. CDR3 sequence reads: CASSVGPDPYEQYF. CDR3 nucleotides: TGTGCCAGCAGCGTAGGTCCGGACCCCTACGAGCAGTACTTC. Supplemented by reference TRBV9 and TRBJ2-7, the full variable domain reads DSGVTQTPKHLITATGQRVTLRCSPRSGDLSVYWYQQSLDQGLQFLIQYYNGEERAKGNILERFSAQQFPDLHSELNLSSLELGDSALYFCASSVGPDPYEQYFGPGTRLTVT.

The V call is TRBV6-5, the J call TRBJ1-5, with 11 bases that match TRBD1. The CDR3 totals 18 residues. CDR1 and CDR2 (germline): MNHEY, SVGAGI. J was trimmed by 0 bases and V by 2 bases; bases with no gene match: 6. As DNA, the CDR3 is TGTGCCAGCAGTTACCGAGGGGGGACAGGGGGTAGCAATCAGCCCCAGCATTTT. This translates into CASSYRGGTGGSNQPQHF.

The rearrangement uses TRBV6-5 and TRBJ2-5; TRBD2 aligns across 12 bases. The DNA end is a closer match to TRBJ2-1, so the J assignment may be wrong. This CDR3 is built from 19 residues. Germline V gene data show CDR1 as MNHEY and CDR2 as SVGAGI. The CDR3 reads CASSYDQQASGGARNEQFF. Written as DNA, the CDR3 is TGTGCCAGCAGTTACGACCAACAGGCTAGCGGGGGGGCCCGGAATGAGCAGTTCTTC.

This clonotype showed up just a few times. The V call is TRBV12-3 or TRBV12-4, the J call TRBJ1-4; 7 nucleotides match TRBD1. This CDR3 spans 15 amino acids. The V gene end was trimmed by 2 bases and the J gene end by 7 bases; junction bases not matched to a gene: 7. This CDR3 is CASSLSSDRREKLFF. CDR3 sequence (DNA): TGTGCCAGCAGTTTATCTTCGGACAGGCGTGAAAAACTGTTTTTT.

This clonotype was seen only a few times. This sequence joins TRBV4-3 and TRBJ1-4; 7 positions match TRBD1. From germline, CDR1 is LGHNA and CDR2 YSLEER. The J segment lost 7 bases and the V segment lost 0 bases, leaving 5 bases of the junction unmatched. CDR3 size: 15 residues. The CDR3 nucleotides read TGCGCCAGCAGCCAAGAGAGGGGGCTTGGTGAAAAACTGTTTTTT. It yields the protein CASSQERGLGEKLFF.

The CDR3 sequence: CASAAQVGTDTQYF. DNA of the CDR3: TGTGCTAGTGCCGCTCAGGTCGGCACAGATACGCAGTATTTT. The rearrangement links TRBV12-5 to TRBJ2-3, with D uncertain. Trimming cost V 7 bases and J 1 base, with 12 bases left between them. Germline V gene data show CDR1 as LGHNT and CDR2 as FRNRAP. The CDR3 sequence is 14 residues long.

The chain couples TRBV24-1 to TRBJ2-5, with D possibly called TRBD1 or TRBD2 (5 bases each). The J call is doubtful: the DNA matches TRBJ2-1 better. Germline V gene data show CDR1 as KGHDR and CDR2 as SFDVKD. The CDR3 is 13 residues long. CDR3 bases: TGTGCCACCAGTGATGGGGACCCTCGGGAGCAGTTCTTC. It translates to CATSDGDPREQFF.

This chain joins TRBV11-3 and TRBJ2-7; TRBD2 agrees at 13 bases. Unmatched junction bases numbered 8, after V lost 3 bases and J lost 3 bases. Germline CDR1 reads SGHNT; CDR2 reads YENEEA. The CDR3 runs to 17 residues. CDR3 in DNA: TGTGCCAGCAGCTTTTGGACTAGCGGGAGAAGGCTCTACGAGCAGTACTTC. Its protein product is CASSFWTSGRRLYEQYF.

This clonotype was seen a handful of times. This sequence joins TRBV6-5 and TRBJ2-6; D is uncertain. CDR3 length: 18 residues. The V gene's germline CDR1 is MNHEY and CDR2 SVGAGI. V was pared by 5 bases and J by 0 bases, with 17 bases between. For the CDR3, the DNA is TGTGCCAGCAGTCGCCGGCAGGTCATGTTCTCTGGGGCCAACGTCCTGACTTTC. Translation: CASSRRQVMFSGANVLTF.

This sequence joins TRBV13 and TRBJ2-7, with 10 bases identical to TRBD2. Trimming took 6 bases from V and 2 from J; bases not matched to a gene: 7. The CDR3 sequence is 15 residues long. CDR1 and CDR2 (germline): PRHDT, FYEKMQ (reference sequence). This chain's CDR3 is CASRSASGSAYEQYF. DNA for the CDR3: TGTGCCAGCAGAAGCGCTAGCGGGAGCGCCTACGAGCAGTACTTC.

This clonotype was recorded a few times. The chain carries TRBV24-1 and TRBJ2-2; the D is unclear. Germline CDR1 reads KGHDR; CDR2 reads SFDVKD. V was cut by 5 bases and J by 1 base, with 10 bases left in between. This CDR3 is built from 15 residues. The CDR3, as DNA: TGTGCCACCAGTGTGTCCGGAAGGAACACCGGGGAGCTGTTTTTT. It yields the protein CATSVSGRNTGELFF.

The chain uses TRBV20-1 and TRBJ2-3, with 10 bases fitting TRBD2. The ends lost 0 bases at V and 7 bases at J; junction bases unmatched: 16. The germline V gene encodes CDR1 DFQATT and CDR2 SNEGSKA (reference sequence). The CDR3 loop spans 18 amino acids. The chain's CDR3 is CSARDPWVGSGRLNTQYF. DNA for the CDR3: TGCAGTGCTAGAGATCCCTGGGTTGGTAGCGGGAGGTTGAATACGCAGTATTTT.